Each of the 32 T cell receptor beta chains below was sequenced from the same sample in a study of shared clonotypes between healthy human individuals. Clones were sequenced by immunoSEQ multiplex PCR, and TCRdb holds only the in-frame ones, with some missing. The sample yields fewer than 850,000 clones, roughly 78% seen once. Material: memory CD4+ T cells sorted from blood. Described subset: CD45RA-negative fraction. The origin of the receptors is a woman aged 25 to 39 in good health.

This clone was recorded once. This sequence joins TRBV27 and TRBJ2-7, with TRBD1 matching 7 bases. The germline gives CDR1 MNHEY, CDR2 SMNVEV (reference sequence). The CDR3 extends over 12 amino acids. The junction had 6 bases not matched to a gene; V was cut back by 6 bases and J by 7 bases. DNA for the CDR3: TGTGCCAGCAGCCTGGACAGGAGGGAGCAGTACTTC. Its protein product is CASSLDRREQYF.

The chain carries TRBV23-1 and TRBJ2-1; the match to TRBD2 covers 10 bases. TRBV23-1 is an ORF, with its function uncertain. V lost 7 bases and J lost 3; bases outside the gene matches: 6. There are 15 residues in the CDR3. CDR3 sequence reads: CASTPLAGDYNEQFF. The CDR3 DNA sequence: TGCGCCAGCACCCCTCTAGCGGGAGACTACAATGAGCAGTTCTTC.

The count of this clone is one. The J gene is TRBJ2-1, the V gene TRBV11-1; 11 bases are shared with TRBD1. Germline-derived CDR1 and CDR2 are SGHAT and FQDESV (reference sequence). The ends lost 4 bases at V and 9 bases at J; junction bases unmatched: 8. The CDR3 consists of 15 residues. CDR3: CASSSWTGGGGEQFF. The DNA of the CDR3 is TGTGCCAGCAGCTCCTGGACAGGGGGCGGGGGTGAGCAGTTCTTC.

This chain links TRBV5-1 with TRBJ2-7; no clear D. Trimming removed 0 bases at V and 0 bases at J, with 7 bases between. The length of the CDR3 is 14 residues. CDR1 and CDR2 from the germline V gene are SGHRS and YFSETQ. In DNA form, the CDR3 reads TGCGCCAGCAGCTTGGCTACAGTCTCCTACGAGCAGTACTTC. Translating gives CASSLATVSYEQYF.

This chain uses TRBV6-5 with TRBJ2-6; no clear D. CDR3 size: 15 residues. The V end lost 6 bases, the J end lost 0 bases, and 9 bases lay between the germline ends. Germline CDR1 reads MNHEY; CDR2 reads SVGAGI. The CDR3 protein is CASSKTSSGANVLTF. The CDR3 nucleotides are TGTGCCAGCAGCAAAACGAGCTCTGGGGCCAACGTCCTGACTTTC.

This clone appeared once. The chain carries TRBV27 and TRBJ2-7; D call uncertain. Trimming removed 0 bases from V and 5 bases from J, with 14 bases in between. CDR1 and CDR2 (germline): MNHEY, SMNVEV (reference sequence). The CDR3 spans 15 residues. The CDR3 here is CASSLSAGWANEQYF. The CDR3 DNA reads TGTGCCAGCAGTTTATCCGCAGGTTGGGCTAACGAGCAGTACTTC.

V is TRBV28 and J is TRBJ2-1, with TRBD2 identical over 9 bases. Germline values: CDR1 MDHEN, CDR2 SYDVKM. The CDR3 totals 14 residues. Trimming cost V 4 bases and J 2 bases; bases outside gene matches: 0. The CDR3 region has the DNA TGTGCCAGCAGTTCTAGCGGGACCTACAATGAGCAGTTCTTC. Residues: CASSSSGTYNEQFF.

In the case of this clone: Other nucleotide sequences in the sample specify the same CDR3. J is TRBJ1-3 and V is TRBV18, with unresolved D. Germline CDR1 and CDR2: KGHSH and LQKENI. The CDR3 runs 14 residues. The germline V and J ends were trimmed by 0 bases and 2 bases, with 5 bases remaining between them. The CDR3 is CASSPPATGNTIYF. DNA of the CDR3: TGTGCCAGCTCACCACCGGCAACTGGAAACACCATATATTTT.

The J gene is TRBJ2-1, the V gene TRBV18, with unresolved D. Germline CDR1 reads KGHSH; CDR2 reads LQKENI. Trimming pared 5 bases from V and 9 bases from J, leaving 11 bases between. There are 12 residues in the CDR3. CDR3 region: CASSNQVIEQFF. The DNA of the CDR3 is TGTGCCAGCTCAAATCAGGTAATTGAGCAGTTCTTC. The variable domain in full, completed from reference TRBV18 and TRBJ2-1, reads NAGVMQNPRHLVRRRGQEARLRCSPMKGHSHVYWYRQLPEEGLKFMVYLQKENIIDESGMPKERFSAEFPKEGPSILRIQQVVRGDSAAYFCASSNQVIEQFFGPGTRLTVL.

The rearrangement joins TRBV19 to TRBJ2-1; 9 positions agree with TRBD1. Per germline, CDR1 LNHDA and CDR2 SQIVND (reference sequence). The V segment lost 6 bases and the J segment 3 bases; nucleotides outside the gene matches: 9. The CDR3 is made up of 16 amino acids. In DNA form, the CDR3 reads TGTGCCAGTAGACTTTCCGGGACAGGGATCTACAATGAGCAGTTCTTC. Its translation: CASRLSGTGIYNEQFF.

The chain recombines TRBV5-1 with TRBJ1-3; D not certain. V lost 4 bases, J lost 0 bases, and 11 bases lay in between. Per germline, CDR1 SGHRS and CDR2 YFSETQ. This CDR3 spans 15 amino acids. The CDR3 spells CASSPEVASGNTIYF. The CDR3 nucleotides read TGCGCCAGCAGCCCGGAGGTTGCCTCTGGAAACACCATATATTTT.

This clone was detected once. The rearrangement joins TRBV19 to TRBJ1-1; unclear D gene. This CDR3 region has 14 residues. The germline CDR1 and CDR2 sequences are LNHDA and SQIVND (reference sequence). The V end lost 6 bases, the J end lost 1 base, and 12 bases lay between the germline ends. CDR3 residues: CASSLGSRNTEAFF. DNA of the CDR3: TGTGCCAGTAGCTTGGGTAGCAGGAACACTGAAGCTTTCTTT.

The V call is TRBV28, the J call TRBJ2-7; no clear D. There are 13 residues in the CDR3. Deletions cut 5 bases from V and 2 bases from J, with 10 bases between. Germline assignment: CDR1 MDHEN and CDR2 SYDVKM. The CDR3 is CASSGRSPYEQYF. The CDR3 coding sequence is TGTGCCAGCAGTGGCAGGAGCCCCTACGAGCAGTACTTC.

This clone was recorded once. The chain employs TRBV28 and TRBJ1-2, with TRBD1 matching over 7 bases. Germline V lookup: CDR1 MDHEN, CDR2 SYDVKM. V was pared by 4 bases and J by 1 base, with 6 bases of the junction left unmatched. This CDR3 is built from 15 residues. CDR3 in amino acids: CASSSADRVNYGYTF. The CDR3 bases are TGTGCCAGCAGTTCGGCCGACAGGGTTAACTATGGCTACACCTTC.

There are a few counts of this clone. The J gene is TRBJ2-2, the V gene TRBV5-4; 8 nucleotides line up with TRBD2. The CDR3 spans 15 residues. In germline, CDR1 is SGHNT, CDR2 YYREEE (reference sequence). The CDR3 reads CTLGRSGSGTGELFF. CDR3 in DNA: TGTACACTGGGTCGAAGCGGGAGTGGAACCGGGGAGCTGTTTTTT.

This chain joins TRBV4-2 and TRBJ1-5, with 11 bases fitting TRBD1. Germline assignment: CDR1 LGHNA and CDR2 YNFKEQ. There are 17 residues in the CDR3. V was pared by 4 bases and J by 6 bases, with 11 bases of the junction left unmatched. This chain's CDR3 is CASSLETGTGGGQPQHF. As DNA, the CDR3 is TGTGCCAGCAGCCTAGAGACCGGGACAGGGGGAGGTCAGCCCCAGCATTTT.

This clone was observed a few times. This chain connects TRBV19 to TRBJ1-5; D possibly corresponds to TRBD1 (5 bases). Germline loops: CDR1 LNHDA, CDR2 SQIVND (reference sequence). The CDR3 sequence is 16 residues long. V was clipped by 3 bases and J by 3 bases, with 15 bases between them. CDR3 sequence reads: CASSIFAGTTNQPQHF. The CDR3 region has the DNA TGTGCCAGTAGTATTTTTGCGGGGACCACCAATCAGCCCCAGCATTTT.

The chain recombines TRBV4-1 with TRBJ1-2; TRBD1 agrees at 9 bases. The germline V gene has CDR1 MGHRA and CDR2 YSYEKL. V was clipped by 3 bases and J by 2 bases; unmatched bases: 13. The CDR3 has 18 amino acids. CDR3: CASSQARTGVSGNYGYTF. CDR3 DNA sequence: TGCGCCAGCAGCCAGGCTAGGACAGGGGTGTCAGGAAACTATGGCTACACCTTC.

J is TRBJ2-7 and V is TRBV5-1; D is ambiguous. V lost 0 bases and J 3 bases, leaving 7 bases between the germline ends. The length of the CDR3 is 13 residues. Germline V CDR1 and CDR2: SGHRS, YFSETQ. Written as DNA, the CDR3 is TGCGCCAGCAGCTTGGGGGGAAACTACGAGCAGTACTTC. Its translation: CASSLGGNYEQYF.

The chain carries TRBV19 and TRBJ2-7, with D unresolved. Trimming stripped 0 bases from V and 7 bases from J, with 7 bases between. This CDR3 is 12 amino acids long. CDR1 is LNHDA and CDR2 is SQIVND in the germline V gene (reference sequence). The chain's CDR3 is CASSIDLREQYF. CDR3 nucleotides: TGTGCCAGTAGTATAGACCTCCGGGAGCAGTACTTC.

The CDR3 loop reads CASAKQGTGELFF. The CDR3 bases are TGTGCTAGTGCTAAACAGGGTACCGGGGAGCTGTTTTTT. The V and J genes are TRBV12-5 and TRBJ2-2, with D perhaps matching TRBD1 (6 bases). The CDR3 loop spans 13 amino acids. Trimming left V 7 bases short and J 5 bases short, with 11 bases between. Germline assignment: CDR1 LGHNT and CDR2 FRNRAP.

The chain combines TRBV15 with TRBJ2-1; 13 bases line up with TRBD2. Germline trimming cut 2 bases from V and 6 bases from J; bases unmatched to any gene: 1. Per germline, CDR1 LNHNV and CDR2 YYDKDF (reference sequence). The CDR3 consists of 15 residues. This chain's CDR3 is CATSRRTSGSNEQFF. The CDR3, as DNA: TGTGCCACCAGCAGACGGACTAGCGGGAGCAATGAGCAGTTCTTC.

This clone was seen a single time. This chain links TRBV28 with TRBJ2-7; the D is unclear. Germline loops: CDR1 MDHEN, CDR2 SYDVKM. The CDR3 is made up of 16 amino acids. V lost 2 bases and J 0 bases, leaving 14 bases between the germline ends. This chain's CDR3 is CASSLPLAFSSYEQYF. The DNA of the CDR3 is TGTGCCAGCAGTTTACCCCTGGCGTTTAGCTCCTACGAGCAGTACTTC.

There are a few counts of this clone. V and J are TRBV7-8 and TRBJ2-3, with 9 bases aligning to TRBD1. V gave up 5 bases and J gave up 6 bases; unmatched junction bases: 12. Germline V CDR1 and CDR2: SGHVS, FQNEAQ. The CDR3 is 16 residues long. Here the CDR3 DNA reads TGTGCCAGCAGCATCGACAGGGGGGTAAGGGGCGATACGCAGTATTTT. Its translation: CASSIDRGVRGDTQYF. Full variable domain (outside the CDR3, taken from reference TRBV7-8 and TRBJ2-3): GAGVSQSPRYKVAKRGQDVALRCDPISGHVSLFWYQQALGQGPEFLTYFQNEAQLDKSGLPSDRFFAERPEGSVSTLKIQRTQQEDSAVYLCASSIDRGVRGDTQYFGPGTRLTVL.

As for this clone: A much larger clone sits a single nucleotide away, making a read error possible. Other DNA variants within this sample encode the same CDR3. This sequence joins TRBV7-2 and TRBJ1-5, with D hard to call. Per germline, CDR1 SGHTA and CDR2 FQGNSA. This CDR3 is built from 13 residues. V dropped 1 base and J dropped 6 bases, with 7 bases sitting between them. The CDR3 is CASSLDRGQPQHF. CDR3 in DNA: TGTGCCAGCAGCTTAGATCGGGGTCAGCCCCAGCATTTT.

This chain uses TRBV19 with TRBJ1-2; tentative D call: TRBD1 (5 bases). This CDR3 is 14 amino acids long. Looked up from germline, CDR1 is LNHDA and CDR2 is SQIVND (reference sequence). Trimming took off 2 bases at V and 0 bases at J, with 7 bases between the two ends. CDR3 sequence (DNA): TGTGCCAGTAGTATACAGGGTTCTAACTATGGCTACACCTTC. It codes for CASSIQGSNYGYTF.

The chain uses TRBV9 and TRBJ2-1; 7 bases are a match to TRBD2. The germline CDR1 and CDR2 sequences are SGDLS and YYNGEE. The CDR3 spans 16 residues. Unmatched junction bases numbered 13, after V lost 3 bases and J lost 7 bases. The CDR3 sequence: CASSAGGVAGRNEQFF. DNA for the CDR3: TGTGCCAGCAGCGCGGGAGGCGTAGCGGGTCGGAATGAGCAGTTCTTC.

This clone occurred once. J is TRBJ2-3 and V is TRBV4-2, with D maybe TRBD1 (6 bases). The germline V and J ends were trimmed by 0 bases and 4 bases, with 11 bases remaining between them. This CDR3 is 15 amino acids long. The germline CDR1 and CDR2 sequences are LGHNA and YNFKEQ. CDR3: CASSQDLKGADTQYF. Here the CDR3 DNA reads TGTGCCAGCAGCCAAGATCTTAAGGGGGCAGATACGCAGTATTTT.

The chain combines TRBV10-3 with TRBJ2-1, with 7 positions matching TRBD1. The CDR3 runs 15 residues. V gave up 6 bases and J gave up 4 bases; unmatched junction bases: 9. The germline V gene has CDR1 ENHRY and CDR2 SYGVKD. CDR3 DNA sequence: TGTGCCATCAGGGACCCCGGGACAGCTTACAATGAGCAGTTCTTC. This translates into CAIRDPGTAYNEQFF.

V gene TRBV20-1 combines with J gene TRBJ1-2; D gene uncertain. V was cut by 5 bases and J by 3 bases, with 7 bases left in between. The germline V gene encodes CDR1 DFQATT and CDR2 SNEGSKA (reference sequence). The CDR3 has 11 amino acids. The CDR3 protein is CSAPEYYGYTF. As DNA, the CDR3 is TGCAGTGCTCCAGAGTACTATGGCTACACCTTC.

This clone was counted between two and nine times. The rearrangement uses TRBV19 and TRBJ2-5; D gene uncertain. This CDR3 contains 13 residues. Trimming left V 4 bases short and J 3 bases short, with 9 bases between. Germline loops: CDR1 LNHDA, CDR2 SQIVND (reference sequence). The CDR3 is CASSTQIKETQYF. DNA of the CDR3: TGTGCCAGTAGTACTCAAATAAAAGAGACCCAGTACTTC.

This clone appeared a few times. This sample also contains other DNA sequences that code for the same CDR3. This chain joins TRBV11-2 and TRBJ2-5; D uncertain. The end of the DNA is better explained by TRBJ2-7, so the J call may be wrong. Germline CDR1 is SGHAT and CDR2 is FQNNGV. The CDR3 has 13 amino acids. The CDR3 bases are TGTGCCAGCAGTCTAGGGAATAACTACGAGCAGTACTTC. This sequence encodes CASSLGNNYEQYF.